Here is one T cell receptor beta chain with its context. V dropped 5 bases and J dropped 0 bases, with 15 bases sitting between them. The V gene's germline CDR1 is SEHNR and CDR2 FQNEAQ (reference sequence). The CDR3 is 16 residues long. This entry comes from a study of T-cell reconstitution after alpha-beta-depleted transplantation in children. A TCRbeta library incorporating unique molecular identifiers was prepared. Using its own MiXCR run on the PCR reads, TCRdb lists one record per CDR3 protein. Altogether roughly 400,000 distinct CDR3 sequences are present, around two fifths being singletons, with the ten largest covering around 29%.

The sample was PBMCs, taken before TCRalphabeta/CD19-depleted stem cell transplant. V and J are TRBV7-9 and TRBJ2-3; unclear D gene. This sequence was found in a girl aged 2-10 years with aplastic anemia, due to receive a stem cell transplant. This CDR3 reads CASSQTTSPSTDTQYF. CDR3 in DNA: TGTGCCAGCAGCCAAACTACAAGCCCTAGCACAGATACGCAGTATTTT. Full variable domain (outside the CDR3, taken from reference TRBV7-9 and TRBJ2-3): DTGVSQNPRHKITKRGQNVTFRCDPISEHNRLYWYRQTLGQGPEFLTYFQNEAQLEKSRLLSDRFSAERPKGSFSTLEIQRTEQGDSAMYLCASSQTTSPSTDTQYFGPGTRLTVL.